These 19 T cell receptor beta chains were all obtained from the same sample, sequenced in a study of blood T cells in healthy people across ages. It was with a sample-barcoded 5' primer and a J-beta primer mix that a second PCR of about 6 to 12 cycles was run. TCRdb re-called the 5' RACE reads through MiXCR, storing one row per CDR3 protein. The sample yields 650,000 or so distinct CDR3 sequences, 40% to 65% seen once. The material sequenced was blood. The source is a woman at least 80 years old in good health.

This clonotype was detected only a few times. Germline is not matched at one junction end, which may reflect a read error. The genes are TRBV18 and TRBJ1-4, with a tentative D call TRBD1 (6 bases). The CDR3 has 16 residues. Looked up from germline, CDR1 is KGHSH and CDR2 is LQKENI. As DNA, the CDR3 is TGTACCAGCTCATACGGACAGACTGCAACTAATGAAAAACTGTTTTTT. It is translated as CTSSYGQTATNEKLFF.

Many counts were recorded for this clonotype. The DNA of the CDR3 is TGTGCCAGCAGCCTGACCGGGACTAGCGGCTCGGGCACAGATACGCAGTATTTT. This gives the protein CASSLTGTSGSGTDTQYF. This chain connects TRBV7-2 to TRBJ2-3; 11 bases line up with TRBD2. This CDR3 has 18 amino acids. Losses at the gene ends were 5 bases for V and 1 base for J; bases not matched to a gene: 11. Germline V gene sequence: CDR1 SGHTA, CDR2 FQGNSA.

In its sample, this clonotype was seen a few times. The chain has TRBV12-3 or TRBV12-4 and TRBJ2-7; D not certain. CDR3 length equals 13 residues. Trimming pared 3 bases from V and 2 bases from J, leaving 8 bases between. The CDR3 DNA reads TGTGCCAGCAGTTTGGTAGGGACCTACGAGCAGTACTTC. Its protein is CASSLVGTYEQYF.

This clonotype was seen a few times. The CDR3 DNA follows: TGCGCCAGCAGCTGGGGACTAGCGGGAGAAGTTGAGCAGTTCTTC. As protein: CASSWGLAGEVEQFF. The chain is built from TRBV5-1 and TRBJ2-1, with 14 nucleotides matching TRBD2. CDR3 length equals 15 residues. Losses at the gene ends were 3 bases for V and 9 bases for J; bases not matched to a gene: 5. Germline V gives CDR1 SGHRS, CDR2 YFSETQ.

Regarding this clonotype: A read error may produce the germline difference seen at one junction end. The rearrangement links TRBV12-3 or TRBV12-4 to TRBJ1-2; D is unclear. This CDR3 contains 17 residues. The CDR3 is CAGSLNEDPNPNYGYTF. In DNA form, the CDR3 reads TGTGCCGGCAGTTTAAATGAGGATCCCAACCCTAACTATGGCTACACCTTC.

This clonotype has at least ten counts. The rearrangement joins TRBV7-2 to TRBJ2-3, with TRBD2 matching over 11 bases. CDR3 length: 17 amino acids. Germline assignment: CDR1 SGHTA and CDR2 FQGNSA. V lost 4 bases, J lost 2 bases, and 8 bases stayed unmatched. The CDR3, as DNA: TGTGCCAGCAGCTCTCGGACTAGCGGGTTTATCACAGATACGCAGTATTTT. Translated, it gives CASSSRTSGFITDTQYF.

The CDR3 reads CSAREFIANEQFF. DNA for the CDR3: TGCAGTGCTAGAGAATTCATAGCTAATGAGCAGTTCTTC. The chain employs TRBV20-1 and TRBJ2-1; no definite D call. The V and J ends lost 0 bases and 7 bases respectively, with 10 bases between them. Germline V gene lookup returns CDR1 DFQATT and CDR2 SNEGSKA (reference sequence). The CDR3 loop spans 13 amino acids.

This clonotype has more than one count but fewer than ten. A much larger clone sits a single nucleotide away, making a read error possible. This chain connects TRBV10-3 to TRBJ2-1, with 7 bases aligning to TRBD2. Per germline, CDR1 ENHRY and CDR2 SYGVKD. The CDR3 loop spans 12 amino acids. J lost 13 bases, V lost 8 bases, and 11 bases had no gene match. The CDR3 is CAIGDYKETQFF. Here the CDR3 DNA reads TGTGCCATCGGGGACTATAAAGAGACCCAGTTCTTC.

The table lists this clonotype with a count of one. This sequence joins TRBV12-3 or TRBV12-4 and TRBJ1-1; unclear D gene. CDR3 size: 12 residues. V was cut by 6 bases and J by 5 bases, with 10 bases left in between. The CDR3 DNA is TGTGCCAGCAGACCCCGAGGGACTGAAGCTTTCTTT. Its translation: CASRPRGTEAFF.

This clonotype has just a few counts. The chain uses TRBV28 and TRBJ1-1; D gene uncertain. CDR3 length equals 13 residues. Germline CDR1 MDHEN, CDR2 SYDVKM. V was clipped by 4 bases and J by 2 bases, with 8 bases between them. DNA of the CDR3: TGTGCCAGCAGTTCCCCGCCCAACACTGAAGCTTTCTTT. It codes for CASSSPPNTEAFF.

With respect to this clonotype: A much larger clone differs by one base, so this may be a read error. The chain has TRBV25-1 and TRBJ2-3, with D uncertain. The ends were cut back, 7 bases at V and 3 bases at J, with 11 bases in the middle. Germline CDR1 is MGHDK and CDR2 is SYGVNS. This CDR3 comprises 13 residues. CDR3 DNA sequence: TGTGCCAGCACTGACGGGTATACAGATACGCAGTATTTT. Its translation: CASTDGYTDTQYF.

The chain combines TRBV7-2 with TRBJ2-1, with D unclear. From germline, CDR1 is SGHTA and CDR2 FQGNSA. The V end was cut by 4 bases, the J end by 1 base, with 14 bases between. The CDR3 has 16 residues. The CDR3 spells CASSYSSAISYNEQFF. The CDR3 DNA follows: TGTGCCAGCAGCTATTCTAGTGCCATTTCCTACAATGAGCAGTTCTTC. Full variable domain (missing parts from reference TRBV7-2 and TRBJ2-1): GAGVSQSPSNKVTEKGKDVELRCDPISGHTALYWYRQSLGQGLEFLIYFQGNSAPDKSGLPSDRFSAERTGGSVSTLTIQRTQQEDSAVYLCASSYSSAISYNEQFFGPGTRLTVL.

This clonotype was seen repeatedly, ten times or more. V and J are TRBV20-1 and TRBJ2-1, with 11 bases matching TRBD2. CDR3 length: 12 amino acids. V was clipped by 7 bases and J by 9 bases; unmatched bases: 5. From germline, CDR1 is DFQATT and CDR2 SNEGSKA (reference sequence). DNA for the CDR3: TGCAGTGTCCTGACTAGCGGGGTTGAGCAGTTCTTC. It encodes CSVLTSGVEQFF.

J is TRBJ2-1 and V is TRBV5-1; no clear D. Trimming took off 3 bases at V and 0 bases at J, with 13 bases between the two ends. Germline V gene lookup returns CDR1 SGHRS and CDR2 YFSETQ. The CDR3 is 16 residues long. CDR3 in amino acids: CASSSYHASSYNEQFF. CDR3 DNA sequence: TGCGCCAGCAGCTCCTACCACGCGAGCTCCTACAATGAGCAGTTCTTC.

The chain has TRBV7-6 and TRBJ2-7; TRBD1 or TRBD2 may be the D gene (5 bases each). Trimming took 0 bases from V and 3 from J, leaving 12 bases between them. Per germline, CDR1 SGHVS and CDR2 FNYEAQ. The CDR3 contains 15 residues. CDR3 bases: TGTGCCAGCAGCTTAGCTGACAGTGGGGGCTACGAGCAGTACTTC. This gives the protein CASSLADSGGYEQYF.

This clonotype was seen at least ten times. The rearrangement joins TRBV7-9 to TRBJ2-5; D unclear. The V end was cut by 4 bases, the J end by 3 bases, with 12 bases between. CDR3 length equals 14 residues. CDR1 is SEHNR and CDR2 is FQNEAQ in the germline V gene (reference sequence). The CDR3 DNA reads TGTGCCAGCAGCTCCCTCGGAGTCAAAGAGACCCAGTACTTC. Amino acids: CASSSLGVKETQYF. Together with reference TRBV7-9 and TRBJ2-5, the CDR3 gives the full variable domain: DTGVSQNPRHKITKRGQNVTFRCDPISEHNRLYWYRQTLGQGPEFLTYFQNEAQLEKSRLLSDRFSAERPKGSFSTLEIQRTEQGDSAMYLCASSSLGVKETQYFGPGTRLLVL.

Ten or more counts support this clonotype. This sequence joins TRBV20-1 and TRBJ2-3, with TRBD2 matching 14 bases. The CDR3 is 16 residues long. Trimming cost V 6 bases and J 4 bases; bases outside gene matches: 9. Germline CDR1 DFQATT, CDR2 SNEGSKA (reference sequence). This chain's CDR3 is CSASSGTSGSSDTQYF. CDR3 in DNA: TGCAGTGCGAGCTCCGGGACTAGCGGGAGTTCAGATACGCAGTATTTT.

With regard to this clonotype: A junction boundary mismatches the germline segment, possibly from a read error. This rearrangement joins TRBV5-1 to TRBJ2-1; D gene unclear. Per germline, CDR1 SGHRS and CDR2 YFSETQ. There are 14 residues in the CDR3. Written as DNA, the CDR3 is TGTGCCAGCAGCTCCCAACGGAGTTCCTACGAGCAGTTCTTC. It translates to CASSSQRSSYEQFF.

The rearrangement joins TRBV27 to TRBJ1-6; D remains ambiguous. The germline gives CDR1 MNHEY, CDR2 SMNVEV (reference sequence). V lost 0 bases to trimming and J lost 0 bases, with 18 bases between them. The CDR3 runs 20 residues. CDR3 sequence: CASSLSLRSLESSYNSPLHF. The DNA of the CDR3 is TGTGCCAGCAGTTTATCCCTAAGAAGTCTCGAAAGCTCCTATAATTCACCCCTCCACTTT.